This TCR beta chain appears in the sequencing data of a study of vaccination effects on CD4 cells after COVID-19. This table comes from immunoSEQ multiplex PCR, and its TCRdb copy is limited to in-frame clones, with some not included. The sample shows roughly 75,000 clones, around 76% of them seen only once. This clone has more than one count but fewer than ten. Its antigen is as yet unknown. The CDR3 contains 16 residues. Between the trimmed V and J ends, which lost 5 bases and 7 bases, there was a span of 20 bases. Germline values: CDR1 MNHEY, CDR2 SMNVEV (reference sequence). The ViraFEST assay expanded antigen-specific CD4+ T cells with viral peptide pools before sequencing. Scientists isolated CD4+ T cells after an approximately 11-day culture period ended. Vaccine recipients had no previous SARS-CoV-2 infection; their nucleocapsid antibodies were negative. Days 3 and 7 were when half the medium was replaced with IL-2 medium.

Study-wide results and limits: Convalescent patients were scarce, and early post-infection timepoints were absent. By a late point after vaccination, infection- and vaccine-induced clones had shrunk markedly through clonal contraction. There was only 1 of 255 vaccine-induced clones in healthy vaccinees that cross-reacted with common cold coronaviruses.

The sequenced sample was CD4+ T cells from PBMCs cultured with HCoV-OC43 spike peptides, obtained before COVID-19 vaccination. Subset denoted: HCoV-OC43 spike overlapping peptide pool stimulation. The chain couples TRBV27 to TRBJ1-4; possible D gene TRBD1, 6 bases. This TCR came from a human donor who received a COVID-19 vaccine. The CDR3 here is CASSGQGNMAVEKLFF. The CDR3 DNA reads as TGTGCCAGCAGTGGCCAGGGGAATATGGCTGTTGAAAAACTGTTTTTT.